This T cell receptor (beta chain) was profiled in a study of blood T cell repertoires in COVID-19. Across the study: Sites across the United States, Italy and Spain contributed samples from acute and convalescent COVID-19. The analysed material was cDNA or gDNA that came from T cells, B-cell-depleted T cells, or PBMCs.

Losses at the gene ends were 4 bases for V and 4 bases for J; bases not matched to a gene: 10. There are 16 residues in the CDR3. In germline, CDR1 is SGHRS, CDR2 YFSETQ. Seattle patients were enrolled during active infection and followed longitudinally. In the authors' methods: The assay estimated nucleated cells by amplifying reference gene primers. Using immunoSEQ multiplex PCR, the repertoire was profiled, and TCRdb retains in-frame clones only, with some absent. That table furnishes V, J and clone size, whereas the DNA furnished D and trimming. The table lists about 200,000 clones, roughly 92% of them singletons.

The TCR was taken from a man aged 55 to 70 with COVID-19, enrolled during active disease. The chain has TRBV5-1 and TRBJ2-5; 10 nucleotides line up with TRBD2. Sequencing input: peripheral blood. CDR3 sequence: CASSPILAGRGETQYF. DNA of the CDR3: TGCGCCAGCAGCCCCATACTAGCGGGAAGAGGAGAGACCCAGTACTTC.